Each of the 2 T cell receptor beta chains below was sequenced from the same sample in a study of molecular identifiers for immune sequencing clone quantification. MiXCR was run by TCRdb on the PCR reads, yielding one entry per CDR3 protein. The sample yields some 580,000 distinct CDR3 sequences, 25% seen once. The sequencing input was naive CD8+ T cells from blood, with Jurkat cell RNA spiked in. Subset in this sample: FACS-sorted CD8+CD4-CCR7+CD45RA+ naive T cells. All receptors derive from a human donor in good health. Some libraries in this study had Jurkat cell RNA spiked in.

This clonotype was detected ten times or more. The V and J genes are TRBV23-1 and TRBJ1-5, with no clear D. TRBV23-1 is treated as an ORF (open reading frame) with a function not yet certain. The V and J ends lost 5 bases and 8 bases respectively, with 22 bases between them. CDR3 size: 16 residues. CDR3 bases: TGCGCCAGCAGTATGTCGGCAGGAAGACCCTCGGAGCCCCAGCATTTT. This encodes CASSMSAGRPSEPQHF.

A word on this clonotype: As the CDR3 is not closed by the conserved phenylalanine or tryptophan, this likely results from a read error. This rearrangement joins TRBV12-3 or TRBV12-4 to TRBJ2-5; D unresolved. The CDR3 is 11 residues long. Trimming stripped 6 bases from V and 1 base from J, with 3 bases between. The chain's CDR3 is CASRTQETQYS. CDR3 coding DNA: TGTGCCAGCAGGACCCAAGAGACCCAGTACTCC.